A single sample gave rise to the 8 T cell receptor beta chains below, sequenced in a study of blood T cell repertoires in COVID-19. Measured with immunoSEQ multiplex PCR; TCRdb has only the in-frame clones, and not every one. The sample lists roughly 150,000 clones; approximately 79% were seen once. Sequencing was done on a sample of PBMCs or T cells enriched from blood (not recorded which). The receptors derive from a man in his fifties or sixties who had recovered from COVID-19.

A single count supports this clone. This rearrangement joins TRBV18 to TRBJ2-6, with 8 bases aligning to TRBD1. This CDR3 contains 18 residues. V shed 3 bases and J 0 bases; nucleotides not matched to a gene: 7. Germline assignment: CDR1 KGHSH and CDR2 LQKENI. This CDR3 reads CASSPSTGARSGANVLTF. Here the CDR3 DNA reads TGTGCCAGCTCACCCTCGACAGGGGCCCGCTCTGGGGCCAACGTCCTGACTTTC.

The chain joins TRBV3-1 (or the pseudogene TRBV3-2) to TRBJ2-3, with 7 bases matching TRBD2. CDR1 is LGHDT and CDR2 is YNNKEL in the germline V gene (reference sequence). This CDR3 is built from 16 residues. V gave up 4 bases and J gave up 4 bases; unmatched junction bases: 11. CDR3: CASSPRQRGSADTQYF. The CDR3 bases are TGTGCCAGCAGCCCAAGGCAGCGGGGTAGCGCAGATACGCAGTATTTT.

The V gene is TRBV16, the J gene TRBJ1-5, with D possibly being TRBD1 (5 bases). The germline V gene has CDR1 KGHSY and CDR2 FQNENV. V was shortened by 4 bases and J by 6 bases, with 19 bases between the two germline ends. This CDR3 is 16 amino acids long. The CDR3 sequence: CASSLAGVGSGQPQHF. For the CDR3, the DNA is TGTGCCAGCAGCCTGGCGGGGGTAGGGTCCGGTCAGCCCCAGCATTTT. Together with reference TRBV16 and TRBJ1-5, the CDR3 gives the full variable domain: GEEVAQTPKHLVRGEGQKAKLYCAPIKGHSYVFWYQQVLKNEFKFLISFQNENVFDETGMPKERFSAKCLPNSPCSLEIQATKLEDSAVYFCASSLAGVGSGQPQHFGDGTRLSIL.

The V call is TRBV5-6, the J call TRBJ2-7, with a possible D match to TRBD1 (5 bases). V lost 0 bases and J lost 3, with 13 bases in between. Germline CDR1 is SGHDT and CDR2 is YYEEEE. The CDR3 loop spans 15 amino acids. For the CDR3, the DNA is TGTGCCAGCAGCTTGGCCGGGCAGGGCGGCTACGAGCAGTACTTC. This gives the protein CASSLAGQGGYEQYF. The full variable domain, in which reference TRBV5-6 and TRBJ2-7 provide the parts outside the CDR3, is DAGVTQSPTHLIKTRGQQVTLRCSPKSGHDTVSWYQQALGQGPQFIFQYYEEEERQRGNFPDRFSGHQFPNYSSELNVNALLLGDSALYLCASSLAGQGGYEQYFGPGTRLTVT.

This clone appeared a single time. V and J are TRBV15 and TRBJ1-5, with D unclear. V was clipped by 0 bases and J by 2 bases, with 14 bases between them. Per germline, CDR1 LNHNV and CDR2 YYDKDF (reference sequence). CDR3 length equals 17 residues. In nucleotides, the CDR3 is TGTGCCACCAGCAGAGACCTATCCAACTTAGGCAATCAGCCCCAGCATTTT. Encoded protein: CATSRDLSNLGNQPQHF.

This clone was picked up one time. In nucleotides, the CDR3 is TGTGCCAGCTCACCTCGCCGGACAGGGGGCCACGAGCAGTACTTC. Translation: CASSPRRTGGHEQYF. This rearrangement joins TRBV18 to TRBJ2-7; 11 bases are shared with TRBD1. The junction had 6 bases not matched to a gene; V was cut back by 3 bases and J by 5 bases. This CDR3 spans 15 amino acids. The germline CDR1 and CDR2 sequences are KGHSH and LQKENI.

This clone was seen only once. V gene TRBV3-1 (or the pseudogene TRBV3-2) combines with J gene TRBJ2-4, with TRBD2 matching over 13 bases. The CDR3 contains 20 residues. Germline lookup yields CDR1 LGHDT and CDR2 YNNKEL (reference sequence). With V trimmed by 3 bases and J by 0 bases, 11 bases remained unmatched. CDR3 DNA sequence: TGTGCCAGCAGCCATAACAGGAGGACTAGCGGGAGACTAGCCAAAAACATTCAGTACTTC. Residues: CASSHNRRTSGRLAKNIQYF.

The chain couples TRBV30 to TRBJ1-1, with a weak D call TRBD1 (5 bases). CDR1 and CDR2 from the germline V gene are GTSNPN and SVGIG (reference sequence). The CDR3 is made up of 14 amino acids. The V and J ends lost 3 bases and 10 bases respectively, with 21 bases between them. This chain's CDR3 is CAWSPSGLSKAAFF. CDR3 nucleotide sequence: TGTGCCTGGAGCCCATCGGGACTCTCAAAAGCAGCTTTCTTT. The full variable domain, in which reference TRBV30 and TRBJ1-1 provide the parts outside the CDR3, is SQTIHQWPATLVQPVGSPLSLECTVEGTSNPNLYWYRQAAGRGLQLLFYSVGIGQISSEVPQNLSASRPQDRQFILSSKKLLLSDSGFYLCAWSPSGLSKAAFFGQGTRLTVV.